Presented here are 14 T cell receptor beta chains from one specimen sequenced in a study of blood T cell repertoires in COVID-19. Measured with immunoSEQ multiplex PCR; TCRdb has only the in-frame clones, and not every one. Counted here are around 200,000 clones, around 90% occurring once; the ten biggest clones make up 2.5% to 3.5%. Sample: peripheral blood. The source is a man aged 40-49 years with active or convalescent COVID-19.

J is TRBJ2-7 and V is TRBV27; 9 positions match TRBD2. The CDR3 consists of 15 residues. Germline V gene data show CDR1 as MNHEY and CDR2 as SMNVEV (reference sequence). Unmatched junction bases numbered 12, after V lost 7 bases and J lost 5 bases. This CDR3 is CASTQGGGGFDEQYF. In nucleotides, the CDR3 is TGTGCCAGCACACAAGGCGGGGGGGGCTTCGACGAGCAGTACTTC.

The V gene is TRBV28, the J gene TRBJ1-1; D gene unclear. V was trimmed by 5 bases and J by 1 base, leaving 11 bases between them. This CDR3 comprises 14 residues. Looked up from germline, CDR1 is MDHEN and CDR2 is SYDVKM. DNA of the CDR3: TGTGCCAGCAGTGTACGGAGGGAGAACACTGAAGCTTTCTTT. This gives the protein CASSVRRENTEAFF.

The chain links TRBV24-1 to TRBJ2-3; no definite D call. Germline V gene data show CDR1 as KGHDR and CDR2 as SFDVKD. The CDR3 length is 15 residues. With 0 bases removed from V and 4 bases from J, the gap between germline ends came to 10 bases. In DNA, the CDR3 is TGTGCCACCAGTGATTTGCGGGTGGCCCCAGATACGCAGTATTTT. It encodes CATSDLRVAPDTQYF.

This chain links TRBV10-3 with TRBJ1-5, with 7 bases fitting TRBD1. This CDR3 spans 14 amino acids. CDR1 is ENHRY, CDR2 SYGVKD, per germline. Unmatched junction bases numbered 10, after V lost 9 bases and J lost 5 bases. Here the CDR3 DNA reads TGTGCCATTGGGGGGCTAACAGGGGATCAGCCCCAGCATTTT. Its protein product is CAIGGLTGDQPQHF.

CDR3 nucleotide sequence: TGTGCCACCAGCAGAGATCGGCAGCCCCAGCATTTT. Its protein is CATSRDRQPQHF. This chain joins TRBV15 and TRBJ1-5; D uncertain. The germline V gene has CDR1 LNHNV and CDR2 YYDKDF (reference sequence). The CDR3 contains 12 residues. V lost 0 bases to trimming and J lost 7 bases, with 4 bases between them. Variable domain in full (rest from reference TRBV15 and TRBJ1-5): DAMVIQNPRYQVTQFGKPVTLSCSQTLNHNVMYWYQQKSSQAPKLLFHYYDKDFNNEADTPDNFQSRRPNTSFCFLDIRSPGLGDTAMYLCATSRDRQPQHFGDGTRLSIL.

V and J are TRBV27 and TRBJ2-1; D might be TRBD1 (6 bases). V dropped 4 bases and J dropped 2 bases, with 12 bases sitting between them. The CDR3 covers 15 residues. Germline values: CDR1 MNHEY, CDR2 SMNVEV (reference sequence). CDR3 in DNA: TGTGCCAGCAGTTCAGGGGTAGGCCCCTACAATGAGCAGTTCTTC. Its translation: CASSSGVGPYNEQFF.

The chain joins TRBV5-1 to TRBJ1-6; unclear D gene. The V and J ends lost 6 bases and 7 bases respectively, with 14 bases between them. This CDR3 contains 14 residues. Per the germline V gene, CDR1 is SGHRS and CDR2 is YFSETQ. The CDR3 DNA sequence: TGCGCCAGCAACGGAGGACCCCCGAATTCACCCCTCCACTTT. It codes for CASNGGPPNSPLHF.

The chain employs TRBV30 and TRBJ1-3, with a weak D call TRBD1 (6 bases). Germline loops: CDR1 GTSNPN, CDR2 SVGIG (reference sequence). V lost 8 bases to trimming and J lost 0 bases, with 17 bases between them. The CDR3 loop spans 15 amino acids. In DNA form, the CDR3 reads TGTGCCCCTCACCCGGACAGACACTCTGGAAACACCATATATTTT. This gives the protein CAPHPDRHSGNTIYF.

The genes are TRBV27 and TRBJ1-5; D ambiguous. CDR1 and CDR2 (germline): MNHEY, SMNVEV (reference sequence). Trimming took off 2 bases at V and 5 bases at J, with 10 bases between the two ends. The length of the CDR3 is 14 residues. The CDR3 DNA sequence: TGTGCCAGCAGTTTAGCCGACACTGATCAGCCCCAGCATTTT. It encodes CASSLADTDQPQHF.

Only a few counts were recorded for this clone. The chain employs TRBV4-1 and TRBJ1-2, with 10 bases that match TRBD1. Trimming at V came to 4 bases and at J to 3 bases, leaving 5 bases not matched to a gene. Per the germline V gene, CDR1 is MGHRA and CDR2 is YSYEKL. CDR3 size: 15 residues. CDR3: CASSLGQGSDYGYTF. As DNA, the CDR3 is TGCGCCAGCAGCCTGGGACAGGGGTCGGACTATGGCTACACCTTC.

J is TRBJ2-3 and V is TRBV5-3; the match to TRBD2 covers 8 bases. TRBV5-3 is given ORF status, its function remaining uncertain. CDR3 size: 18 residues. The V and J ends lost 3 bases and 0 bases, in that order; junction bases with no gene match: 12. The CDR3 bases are TGTGCCAGAAGCTCGAATCCCCTAGCGGGCGCTAGCACAGATACGCAGTATTTT. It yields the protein CARSSNPLAGASTDTQYF.

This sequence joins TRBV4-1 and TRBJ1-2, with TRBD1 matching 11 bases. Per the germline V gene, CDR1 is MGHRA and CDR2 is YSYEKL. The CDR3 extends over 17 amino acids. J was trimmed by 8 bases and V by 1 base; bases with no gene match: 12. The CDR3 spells CASSQAPRTGGEKGYTF. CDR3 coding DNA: TGCGCCAGCAGCCAAGCCCCCAGGACAGGGGGCGAGAAAGGCTACACCTTC.

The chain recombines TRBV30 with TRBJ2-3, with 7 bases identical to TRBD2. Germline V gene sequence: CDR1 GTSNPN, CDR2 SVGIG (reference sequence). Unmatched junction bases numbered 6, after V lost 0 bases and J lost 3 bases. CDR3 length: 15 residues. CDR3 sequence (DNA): TGTGCCTGGAGTGTGGCCAGCGGGGTAACAGATACGCAGTATTTT. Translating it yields CAWSVASGVTDTQYF.

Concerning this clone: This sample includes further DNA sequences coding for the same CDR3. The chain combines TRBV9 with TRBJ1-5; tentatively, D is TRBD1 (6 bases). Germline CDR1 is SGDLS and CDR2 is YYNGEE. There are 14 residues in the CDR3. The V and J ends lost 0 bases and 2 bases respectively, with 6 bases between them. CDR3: CASSVGQGNQPQHF. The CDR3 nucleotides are TGTGCCAGCAGCGTAGGACAGGGCAATCAGCCCCAGCATTTT.